The source of this TCR beta chain is a study of cytomegalovirus exposure and HLA in healthy donors. Across the whole study: Among the roughly 400 genotyped donors, less than 85% were placed in the Caucasian-associated ancestry cluster.

CDR1 and CDR2 from the germline V gene are ENHRY and SYGVKD. This CDR3 has 13 amino acids. V lost 8 bases and J lost 3; bases outside the gene matches: 4. The study ran its PCR with 60 Vbeta and 13 Jbeta primers. Per the original methods: A follow-up analysis tallied about 88 million unique TCR beta chains, 8.5 million to 14 million shared. Only in-frame clones appear in the TCRdb table, and some are missing; sequencing was by immunoSEQ multiplex PCR. That table gives V, J and clone size, and the DNA gave D and trimming. The table gives around 200,000 clones; the top ten clones make up roughly 0.98% of it.

The TCR originated in a woman aged 30 to 39 in good health and CMV-seropositive. The source material was PBMCs. This chain links TRBV10-3 with TRBJ1-5; 7 bases fit TRBD1. The DNA of the CDR3 is TGTGCCATCCGAACAGGGGTCAATCAGCCCCAGCATTTT. Its protein product is CAIRTGVNQPQHF.